Below are 6 T cell receptor beta chains sequenced from a single sample in a study of beta chain features in type 1 diabetes. Expressed TCRB transcripts were sequenced, since all the RNA that had been isolated was reverse transcribed. TCRdb keeps only in-frame clones here, not all; method: immunoSEQ multiplex PCR. Of roughly 350,000 clones in the sample, more than 9.5% were seen once. The sample was naive CD4+ T cells from blood. These TCRs come from a woman in her 30s in good health.

The chain is built from TRBV9 and TRBJ2-3; D is ambiguous. This CDR3 contains 12 residues. Per the germline V gene, CDR1 is SGDLS and CDR2 is YYNGEE. V was cut by 3 bases and J by 2 bases, with 4 bases left in between. The CDR3 loop reads CASSAYTDTQYF. CDR3 nucleotides: TGTGCCAGCAGCGCCTACACAGATACGCAGTATTTT.

This clone has more than one count but fewer than ten. The chain has TRBV30 and TRBJ2-4, with 8 bases that match TRBD2. Germline V gives CDR1 GTSNPN, CDR2 SVGIG (reference sequence). This CDR3 is 16 amino acids long. The V and J ends lost 4 bases and 0 bases, in that order; junction bases with no gene match: 8. The CDR3 spells CAWKAGAPLAKNIQYF. Written as DNA, the CDR3 is TGTGCCTGGAAAGCGGGGGCCCCTCTAGCCAAAAACATTCAGTACTTC.

Notes on this clone: A junction end diverges from the germline sequence, so it may reflect a read error. V is TRBV7-7 and J is TRBJ2-2; D remains unclear. The CDR3 totals 14 residues. The germline gives CDR1 SSHAT, CDR2 FNYEAQ (reference sequence). The CDR3 bases are TGTGCTAGCAGTCTCCAGGAGAACACCGGGGAGCTGTTTTTT. This sequence encodes CASSLQENTGELFF.

This clone has just a few counts. The V gene is TRBV6-5, the J gene TRBJ2-2; 7 nucleotides align to TRBD1. CDR1 and CDR2 (germline): MNHEY, SVGAGI. CDR3 size: 15 residues. V gave up 7 bases and J gave up 2 bases; unmatched junction bases: 7. The CDR3 nucleotides are TGTGCCAGCAACCCCGGACAGGTCAACACCGGGGAGCTGTTTTTT. Translating gives CASNPGQVNTGELFF.

The chain joins TRBV28 to TRBJ2-5; possible D gene TRBD1, 5 bases. The CDR3 is 13 amino acids. CDR1 is MDHEN and CDR2 is SYDVKM in the germline V gene. V was cut by 6 bases and J by 5 bases, with 13 bases left in between. CDR3 sequence (DNA): TGTGCCAGCAGGGCAGGGTTTCGGGAGACCCAGTACTTC. It encodes CASRAGFRETQYF. Full variable domain (remainder filled in from reference TRBV28 and TRBJ2-5): DVKVTQSSRYLVKRTGEKVFLECVQDMDHENMFWYRQDPGLGLRLIYFSYDVKMKEKGDIPEGYSVSREKKERFSLILESASTNQTSMYLCASRAGFRETQYFGPGTRLLVL.

This clone was observed a few times. The chain employs TRBV7-2 and TRBJ1-2; D uncertain. Germline lookup yields CDR1 SGHTA and CDR2 FQGNSA. CDR3 size: 13 residues. Trimming took off 1 base at V and 13 bases at J, with 16 bases between the two ends. CDR3 residues: CASSLEYWSNTTF. CDR3 DNA: TGTGCCAGCAGCTTAGAGTATTGGAGTAACACCACCTTC.